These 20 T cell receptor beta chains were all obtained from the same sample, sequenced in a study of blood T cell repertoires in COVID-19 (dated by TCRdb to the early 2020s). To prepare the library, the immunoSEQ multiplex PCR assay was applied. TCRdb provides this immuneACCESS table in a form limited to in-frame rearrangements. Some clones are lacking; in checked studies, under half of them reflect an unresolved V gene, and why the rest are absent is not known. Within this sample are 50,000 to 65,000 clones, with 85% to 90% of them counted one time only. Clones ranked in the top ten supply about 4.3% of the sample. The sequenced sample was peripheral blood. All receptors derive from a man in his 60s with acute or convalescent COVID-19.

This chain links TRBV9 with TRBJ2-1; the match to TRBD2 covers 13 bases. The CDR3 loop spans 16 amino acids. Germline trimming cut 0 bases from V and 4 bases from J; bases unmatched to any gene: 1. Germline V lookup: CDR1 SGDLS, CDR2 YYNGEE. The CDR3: CASSVGLAGGYNEQFF. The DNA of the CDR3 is TGTGCCAGCAGCGTAGGACTAGCGGGAGGTTACAATGAGCAGTTCTTC.

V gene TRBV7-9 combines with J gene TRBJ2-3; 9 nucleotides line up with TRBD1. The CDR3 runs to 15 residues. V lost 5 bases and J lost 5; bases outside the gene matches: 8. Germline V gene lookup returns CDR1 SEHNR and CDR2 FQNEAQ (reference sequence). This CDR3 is CASSPGDRARDTQYF. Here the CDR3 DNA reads TGTGCCAGCAGCCCTGGGGACAGGGCCAGAGATACGCAGTATTTT.

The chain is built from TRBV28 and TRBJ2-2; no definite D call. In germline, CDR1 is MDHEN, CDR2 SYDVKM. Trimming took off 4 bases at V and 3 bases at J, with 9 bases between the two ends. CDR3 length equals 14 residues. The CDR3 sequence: CASSSFGDTGELFF. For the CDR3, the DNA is TGTGCCAGCAGTTCTTTCGGTGACACCGGGGAGCTGTTTTTT.

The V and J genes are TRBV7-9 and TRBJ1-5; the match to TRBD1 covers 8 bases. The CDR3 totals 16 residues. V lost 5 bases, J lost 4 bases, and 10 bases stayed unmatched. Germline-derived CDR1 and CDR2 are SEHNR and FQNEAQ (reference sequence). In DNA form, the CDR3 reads TGTGCCAGCAGCCAGGGGGCAGGGAATATGAATCAGCCCCAGCATTTT. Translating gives CASSQGAGNMNQPQHF.

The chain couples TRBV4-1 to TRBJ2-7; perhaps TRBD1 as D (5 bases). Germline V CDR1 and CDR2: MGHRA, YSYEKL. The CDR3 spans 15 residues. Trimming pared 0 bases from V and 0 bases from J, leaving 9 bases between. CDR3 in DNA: TGCGCCAGCAGCCAAGAGTGGGGCAGCTCCTACGAGCAGTACTTC. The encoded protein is CASSQEWGSSYEQYF.

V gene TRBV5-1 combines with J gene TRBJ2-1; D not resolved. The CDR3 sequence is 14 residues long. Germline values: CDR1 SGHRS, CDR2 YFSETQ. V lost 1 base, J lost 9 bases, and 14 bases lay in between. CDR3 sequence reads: CASSLNSIGGEQFF. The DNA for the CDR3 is TGCGCCAGCAGCTTGAACTCTATCGGCGGTGAGCAGTTCTTC.

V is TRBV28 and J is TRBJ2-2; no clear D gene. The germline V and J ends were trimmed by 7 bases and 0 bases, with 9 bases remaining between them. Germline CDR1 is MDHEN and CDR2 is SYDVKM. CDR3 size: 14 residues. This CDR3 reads CASNTRSNTGELFF. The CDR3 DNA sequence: TGTGCCAGCAATACCAGATCGAACACCGGGGAGCTGTTTTTT.

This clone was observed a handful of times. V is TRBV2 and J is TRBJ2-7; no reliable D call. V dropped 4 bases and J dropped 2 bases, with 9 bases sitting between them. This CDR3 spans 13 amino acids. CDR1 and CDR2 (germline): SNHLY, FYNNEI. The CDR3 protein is CASSGWQTYEQYF. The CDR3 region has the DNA TGTGCCAGCAGTGGATGGCAGACCTACGAGCAGTACTTC.

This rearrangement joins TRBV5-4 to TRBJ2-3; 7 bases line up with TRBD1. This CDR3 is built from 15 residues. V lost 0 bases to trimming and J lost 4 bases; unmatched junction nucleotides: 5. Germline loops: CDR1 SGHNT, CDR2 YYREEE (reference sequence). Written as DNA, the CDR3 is TGTGCCAGCAGCTTGGAGGGGGCTGGGTCAGATACGCAGTATTTT. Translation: CASSLEGAGSDTQYF.

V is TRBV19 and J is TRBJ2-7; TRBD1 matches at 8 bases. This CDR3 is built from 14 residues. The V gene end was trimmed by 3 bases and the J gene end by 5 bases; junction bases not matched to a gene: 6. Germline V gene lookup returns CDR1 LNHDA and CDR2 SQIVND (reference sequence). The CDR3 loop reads CASSIGQGAHEQYF. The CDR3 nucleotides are TGTGCCAGTAGTATCGGTCAGGGGGCCCACGAGCAGTACTTC.

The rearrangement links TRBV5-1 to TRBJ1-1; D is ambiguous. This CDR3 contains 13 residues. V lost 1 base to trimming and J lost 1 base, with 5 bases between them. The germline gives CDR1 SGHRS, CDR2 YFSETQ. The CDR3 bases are TGCGCCAGCAGCTTGTGGCAGAACACTGAAGCTTTCTTT. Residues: CASSLWQNTEAFF.

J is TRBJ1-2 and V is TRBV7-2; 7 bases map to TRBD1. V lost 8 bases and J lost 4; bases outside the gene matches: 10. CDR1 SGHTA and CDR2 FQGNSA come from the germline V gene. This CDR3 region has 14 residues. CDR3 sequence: CASLSGRGFYGYTF. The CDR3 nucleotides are TGTGCCAGCCTGAGTGGCAGGGGGTTCTATGGCTACACCTTC.

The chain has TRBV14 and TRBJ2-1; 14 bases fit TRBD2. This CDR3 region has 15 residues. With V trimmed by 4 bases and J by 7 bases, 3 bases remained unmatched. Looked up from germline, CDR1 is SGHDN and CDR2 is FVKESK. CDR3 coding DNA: TGTGCCAGCAGCCCGGGACTAGCGGGAGTAAATGAGCAGTTCTTC. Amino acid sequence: CASSPGLAGVNEQFF.

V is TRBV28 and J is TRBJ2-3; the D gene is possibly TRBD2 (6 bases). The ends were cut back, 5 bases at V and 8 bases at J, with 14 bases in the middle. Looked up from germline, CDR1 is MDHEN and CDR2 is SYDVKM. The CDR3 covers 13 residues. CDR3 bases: TGTGCCAGCAGTGGGACTTCAAGCGGTACGCAGTATTTT. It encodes CASSGTSSGTQYF. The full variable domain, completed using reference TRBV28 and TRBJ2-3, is DVKVTQSSRYLVKRTGEKVFLECVQDMDHENMFWYRQDPGLGLRLIYFSYDVKMKEKGDIPEGYSVSREKKERFSLILESASTNQTSMYLCASSGTSSGTQYFGPGTRLTVL.

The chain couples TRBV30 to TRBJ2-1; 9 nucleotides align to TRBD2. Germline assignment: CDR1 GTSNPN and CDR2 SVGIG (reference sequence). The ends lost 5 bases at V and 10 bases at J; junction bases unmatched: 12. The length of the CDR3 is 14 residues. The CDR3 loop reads CAWGTSRRQIEQFF. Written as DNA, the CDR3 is TGTGCCTGGGGGACTAGCAGACGACAAATAGAGCAGTTCTTC.

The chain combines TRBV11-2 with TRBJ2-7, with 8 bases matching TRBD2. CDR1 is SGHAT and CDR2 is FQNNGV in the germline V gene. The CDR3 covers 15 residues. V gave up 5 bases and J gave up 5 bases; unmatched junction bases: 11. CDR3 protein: CASSRFSGTVDEQYF. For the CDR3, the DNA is TGTGCCAGCAGCCGATTTAGCGGGACCGTGGACGAGCAGTACTTC. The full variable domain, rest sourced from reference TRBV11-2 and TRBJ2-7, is EAGVAQSPRYKIIEKRQSVAFWCNPISGHATLYWYQQILGQGPKLLIQFQNNGVVDDSQLPKDRFSAERLKGVDSTLKIQPAKLEDSAVYLCASSRFSGTVDEQYFGPGTRLTVT.

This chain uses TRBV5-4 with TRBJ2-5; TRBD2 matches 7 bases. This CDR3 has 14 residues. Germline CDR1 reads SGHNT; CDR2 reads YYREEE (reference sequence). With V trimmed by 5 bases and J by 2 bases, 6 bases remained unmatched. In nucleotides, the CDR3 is TGTGCCAGCAGGATAGCGGGCTCACAAGAGACCCAGTACTTC. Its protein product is CASRIAGSQETQYF.

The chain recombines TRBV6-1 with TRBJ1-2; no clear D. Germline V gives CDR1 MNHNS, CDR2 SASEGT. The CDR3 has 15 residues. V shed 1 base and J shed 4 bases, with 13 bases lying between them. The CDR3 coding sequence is TGTGCCAGCAGTGAAGGGCGGCGGCAGATCTATGGCTACACCTTC. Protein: CASSEGRRQIYGYTF.

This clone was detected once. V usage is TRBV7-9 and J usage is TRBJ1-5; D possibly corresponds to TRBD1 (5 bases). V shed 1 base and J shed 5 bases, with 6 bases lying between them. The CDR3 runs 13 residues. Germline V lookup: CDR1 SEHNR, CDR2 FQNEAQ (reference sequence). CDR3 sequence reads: CASSLGGDQPQHF. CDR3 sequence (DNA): TGTGCCAGCAGCTTAGGGGGGGATCAGCCCCAGCATTTT.

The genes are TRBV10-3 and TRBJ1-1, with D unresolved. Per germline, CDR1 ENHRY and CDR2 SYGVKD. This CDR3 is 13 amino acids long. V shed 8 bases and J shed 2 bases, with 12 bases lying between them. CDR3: CAISWRTNTEAFF. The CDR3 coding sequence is TGTGCCATCTCCTGGCGGACTAACACTGAAGCTTTCTTT.